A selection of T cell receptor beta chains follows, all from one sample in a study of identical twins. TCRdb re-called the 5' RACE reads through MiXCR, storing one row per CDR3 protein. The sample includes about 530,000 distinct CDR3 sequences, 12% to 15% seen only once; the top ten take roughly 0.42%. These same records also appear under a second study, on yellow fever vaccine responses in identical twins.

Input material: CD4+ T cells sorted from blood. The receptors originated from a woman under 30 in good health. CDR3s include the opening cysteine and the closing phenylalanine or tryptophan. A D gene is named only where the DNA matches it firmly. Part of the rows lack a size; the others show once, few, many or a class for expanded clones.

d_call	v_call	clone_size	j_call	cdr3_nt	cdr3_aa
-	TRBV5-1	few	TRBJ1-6	TGCGCCAGCAGTTCTGGGGGCAATAATTCACCCCTCCACTTT	CASSSGGNNSPLHF
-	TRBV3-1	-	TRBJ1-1	TGTGCCAGCAGCCCTGGACACGGGAACACTGAAGCTTTCTTT	CASSPGHGNTEAFF
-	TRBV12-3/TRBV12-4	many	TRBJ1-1	TGTGCCAGCAGCGTCACCCGGAACACTGAAGCTTTCTTT	CASSVTRNTEAFF
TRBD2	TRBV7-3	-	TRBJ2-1	TGTGCCAGCAGCTCACCGGGACTAGCGGGAGGAAATGAGCAGTTCTTC	CASSSPGLAGGNEQFF
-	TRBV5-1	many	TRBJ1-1	TGCGCCAGCAGCCGCGAACTCGGACCGCAGGGAACTGAAGCTTTCTTT	CASSRELGPQGTEAFF
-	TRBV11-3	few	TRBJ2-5	TGTGCCAGCAGCTTCCCCCGCCCGGGGCAGACTCAAGAGACCCAGTACTTC	CASSFPRPGQTQETQYF
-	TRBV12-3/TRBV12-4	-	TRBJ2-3	TGTGCCAGCAGTCCCGGGGAGGCGCATAGCACAGATACGCAGTATTTT	CASSPGEAHSTDTQYF
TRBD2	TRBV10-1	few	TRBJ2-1	TGCGCCAGCAGTGGTCGTGGCGGGAGGGGCTACAATGAGCAGTTCTTC	CASSGRGGRGYNEQFF
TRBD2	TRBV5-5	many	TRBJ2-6	TGTGCCAGCAGTACCCTTCCGGGGGGGTCGCGAGGGGCCAACGTCCTGACTTTC	CASSTLPGGSRGANVLTF
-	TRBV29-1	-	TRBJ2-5	TGCAGCGTGTCGGGACAGGGACTAGGGGAGACCCAGTACTTC	CSVSGQGLGETQYF
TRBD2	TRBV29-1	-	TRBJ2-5	TGCAGCGTGGGACTAGCAGGGGTCTGGGAGACCCAGTACTTC	CSVGLAGVWETQYF
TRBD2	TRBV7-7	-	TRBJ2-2	TGTGCCAGCAGCTCCTCCCCTAGCGGTTCAAACACCGGGGAGCTGTTTTTT	CASSSSPSGSNTGELFF
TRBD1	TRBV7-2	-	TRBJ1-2	TGTGCCAGCAGCTTAGGCCGACAGGGTTCGCCGTATGGCTACACCTTC	CASSLGRQGSPYGYTF
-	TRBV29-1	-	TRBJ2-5	TGCAGCATCAAGGGGGAGACCCAGTACTTC	CSIKGETQYF
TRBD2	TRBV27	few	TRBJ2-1	TGTGCCAGCACCACCAGGACTAGCGGGAGCTCCTACAATGAGCAGTTCTTC	CASTTRTSGSSYNEQFF
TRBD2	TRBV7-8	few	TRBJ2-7	TGTGCCAGCAGCTTAGCTTCGAGCGGGAGGGCTAAGGCCTACGAGCAGTACTTC	CASSLASSGRAKAYEQYF
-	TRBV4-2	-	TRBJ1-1	TGTGCCAGCAGCCAAGACAGAGCGAACACTGAAGCTTTCTTT	CASSQDRANTEAFF
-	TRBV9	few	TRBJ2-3	TGTGCCAGCAGCGTCGTAGCGTTGAGCACAGATACGCAGTATTTT	CASSVVALSTDTQYF
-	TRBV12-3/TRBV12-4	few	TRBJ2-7	TGTGCCAGCAGTTCCTCCGAGACAGGTTCCTACGAGCAGTACTTC	CASSSSETGSYEQYF
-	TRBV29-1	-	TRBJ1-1	TGCAGCGTTGAAGTCGCGGGGTTGAACACTGAAGCTTTCTTT	CSVEVAGLNTEAFF
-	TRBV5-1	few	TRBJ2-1	TGCGCCAGCAGTCAGCAGGGTGCCCCAAGTGAGCAGTTCTTC	CASSQQGAPSEQFF
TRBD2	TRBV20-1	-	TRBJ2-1	TGCAGTGCCACGTCTCTAGCGGGAGATGTCAATGAGCAGTTCTTC	CSATSLAGDVNEQFF
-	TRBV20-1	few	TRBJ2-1	TGCAGTGCTAGGACTAGTGGGGGTCCCTACAATGAGCAGTTCTTC	CSARTSGGPYNEQFF
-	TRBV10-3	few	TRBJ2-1	TGTGCCATCAGTGAGTCGGGCCTATCGTCCTACAATGAGCAGTTCTTC	CAISESGLSSYNEQFF
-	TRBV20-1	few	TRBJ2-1	TGCAGTGCTAGAGCTCCAGTGAGCTCCTACAATGAGCAGTTCTTC	CSARAPVSSYNEQFF
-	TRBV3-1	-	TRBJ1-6	TGTGCCAGCTGCCAAGTAAGTCGTGGGCCAATTCTGCGTTCACCCCTCCACTTT	CASCQVSRGPILRSPLHF
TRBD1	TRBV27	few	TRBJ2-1	TGTGCCAGCAGTAAGACAGGGTTTAGGGATGAGCAGTTCTTC	CASSKTGFRDEQFF
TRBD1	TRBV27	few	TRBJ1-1	TGTGCCAGCAGTTTAGGACAGGGACTTGTGAGGACTGAAGCTTTCTTT	CASSLGQGLVRTEAFF
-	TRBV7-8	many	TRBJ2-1	TGTGCCAGCAGCTCATGGACGGGCTACAATGAGCAGTTCTTC	CASSSWTGYNEQFF
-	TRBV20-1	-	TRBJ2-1	TGCAGTGCTAGAAACAGGGTTTTGGATGAGCAGTTCTTC	CSARNRVLDEQFF
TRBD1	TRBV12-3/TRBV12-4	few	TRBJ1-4	TGTGCCAGCAGTTTCCCGACAGGGGGGAATGAAAAACTGTTTTTT	CASSFPTGGNEKLFF
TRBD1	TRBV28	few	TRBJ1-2	TGTGCCAGCAGTTTCCCCACAGGGGGCGTTGGCTATGGCTACACCTTC	CASSFPTGGVGYGYTF
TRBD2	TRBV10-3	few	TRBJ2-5	TGTGCCATCAGCCTGACTAGCGGTGGTGGGGAGACCCAGTACTTC	CAISLTSGGGETQYF
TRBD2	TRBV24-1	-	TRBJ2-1	TGTGCCACCAGTGCCTTGGGCGGGAGGGGGGGGGATGAGCAGTTCTTC	CATSALGGRGGDEQFF
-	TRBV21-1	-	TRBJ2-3	TGTGCCAGCAGAGAGGGGGGACCCCACCCTCGTTCGGATACGCAGTATTTT	CASREGGPHPRSDTQYF
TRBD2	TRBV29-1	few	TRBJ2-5	TGCAGCGTTGAACCTTCGTCACCGACTAGCGAACAAGAGACCCAGTACTTC	CSVEPSSPTSEQETQYF
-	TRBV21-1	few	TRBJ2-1	TGTGCCAGCAGTAAAACCCGGACGGGATTCTCCTACAATGAGCAGTTCTTC	CASSKTRTGFSYNEQFF
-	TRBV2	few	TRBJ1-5	TGTGCCAGCAGCCGGACGGGTCAGCCCCAGCATTTT	CASSRTGQPQHF
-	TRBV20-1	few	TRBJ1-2	TGCAGTGCTAGAGATACCAACTATGGCTACACCTTC	CSARDTNYGYTF
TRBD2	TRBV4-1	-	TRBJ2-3	TGCGCCAGCAGCCAAGGGGCGGCTAGCGGGGCCTCAAGCACAGATACGCAGTATTTT	CASSQGAASGASSTDTQYF